This TCR beta chain was obtained from a study of CD8+ T cells in alopecia areata. This clone has more than one count but fewer than ten. Per germline, CDR1 SGHDT and CDR2 YYEEEE. The CDR3 contains 16 residues. V gave up 2 bases and J gave up 1 base, with 15 bases separating them. Treatment noted: oral pan-JAK inhibitor, 5-10 mg twice daily. Isolated RNA was reverse transcribed into cDNA used as the sequencing template. TCRdb's table, derived via immunoSEQ multiplex PCR, lists solely in-frame clones and lacks some. The sample lists around 170,000 clones, 51% seen once, with roughly 9.1% in the top ten. The specimen was CD8+ T cells sorted from blood, collected between weeks 51 and 54, from a patient treated with tofacitinib. V gene TRBV5-6 combines with J gene TRBJ1-1, with a tentative D call TRBD1 (6 bases). The clonotype originates from a human donor with alopecia areata. As DNA, the CDR3 is TGTGCCAGCAGCTTCGGAGCACAGGGACAGAACACTGAAGCTTTCTTT. Amino acids: CASSFGAQGQNTEAFF.